These T cell receptor beta chains were read from a single sample in a study of T-cell memory formation after mild COVID-19. TCRdb called the 5' RACE reads again in MiXCR, with one record for every CDR3 protein. This sample has roughly 240,000 distinct CDR3 sequences, with approximately 15% found just once. Sequenced: PBMCs or a T cell subset sorted from them (not recorded which). The receptors come from an adult woman who had mild COVID-19 (a few samples of this study predate the infection). Cell type and time point are not known. Both conserved end residues are part of each CDR3.

len	v_gene	j_gene	CDR3aa
16	TRBV24-1	TRBJ2-2	CATSDHRGTNTGELFF
12	TRBV5-1	TRBJ2-7	CASSPGDRVLYF
15	TRBV5-1	TRBJ2-7	CASNSGGQGPYEQYF
16	TRBV7-8	TRBJ2-1	CASSSPGLARYNEQFF
15	TRBV20-1	TRBJ2-7	CSARDPSEGAYEQYF
15	TRBV12-3/TRBV12-4	TRBJ2-3	CASSFVTGGTDTQYF
11	TRBV11-3	TRBJ2-1	CASRDYNEQFF
16	TRBV12-3/TRBV12-4	TRBJ2-5	CASSPFYGGIQETQYF
14	TRBV7-3	TRBJ2-7	CASSPSPLRDEQYF
14	TRBV7-9	TRBJ1-2	CASSLMGQAYGYTF
14	TRBV5-1	TRBJ2-5	CASSEPGTKETQYF
15	TRBV5-1	TRBJ2-1	CASSLGGRSSNEQFF
12	TRBV12-3/TRBV12-4	TRBJ2-7	CASSLPGTEQYF
15	TRBV12-3/TRBV12-4	TRBJ2-1	CASSSSGRAPNEQFF
15	TRBV12-3/TRBV12-4	TRBJ2-7	CASSLGGRENYEQYF
14	TRBV29-1	TRBJ2-1	CSGARRLAYNEQFF
11	TRBV5-1	TRBJ2-1	CASTEQGGWFF
14	TRBV4-3	TRBJ1-6	CASSQGTGDSPLHF
14	TRBV9	TRBJ2-5	CASSVGTTQETQYF
13	TRBV5-1	TRBJ1-2	CASSLDVPYGYTF
15	TRBV6-6	TRBJ2-3	CASSPLLASTDTQYF
12	TRBV20-1	TRBJ1-1	CSASQGQRRAFF
14	TRBV18	TRBJ2-3	CASSPGKSTDTQYF
16	TRBV7-2	TRBJ2-7	CASSLALAGSSYEQYF
14	TRBV12-3/TRBV12-4	TRBJ2-3	CASSFTGTADTQYF
17	TRBV6-1	TRBJ1-1	CASSEKGTFRGNTEAFF
15	TRBV5-4	TRBJ2-3	CASSFQGGLTDTQYF
14	TRBV14	TRBJ2-7	CASSRTSGSKEQYF
13	TRBV12-3/TRBV12-4	TRBJ1-1	CASSLGENTEAFF
16	TRBV2	TRBJ2-2	CASILTSGAVAGELFF
16	TRBV4-3	TRBJ2-7	CASSPKIIGQTYEQYF
13	TRBV12-3/TRBV12-4	TRBJ2-3	CASRLSLADTQYF
15	TRBV27	TRBJ2-1	CASSRTSGGRNEQFF
17	TRBV6-2/TRBV6-3	TRBJ2-6	CASTFDQLSSGANVLTF
16	TRBV7-2	TRBJ2-2	CASSFISGSATGELFF
13	TRBV3-1	TRBJ2-2	CASSQVTAGELFF
13	TRBV3-1	TRBJ1-1	CASSAGTGGEAFF
13	TRBV7-9	TRBJ2-7	CASSLGGWYEQYF
14	TRBV7-9	TRBJ2-5	CASSQTGEKETQYF
14	TRBV6-5	TRBJ2-1	CASSYSTGYNEQFF
18	TRBV7-2	TRBJ2-7	CASSPRWSGRAGSYEQYF